This T cell receptor (beta chain) was profiled in a study of blood T cell repertoires in COVID-19. The overall study: Spain, Italy and the United States supplied samples that represented acute and convalescent COVID-19. T cells, B-cell-depleted T cells, or PBMCs supplied cDNA or gDNA.

In germline, CDR1 is MNHEY, CDR2 SMNVEV (reference sequence). The CDR3 is 14 residues long. The V and J ends lost 4 bases and 5 bases respectively, with 14 bases between them. Authors' data handling: From reference gene primer amplification, estimates of nucleated cell counts were derived. Sequencing used immunoSEQ multiplex PCR; TCRdb keeps in-frame clones, though not all of them. The V and J calls and clone size were taken over from that table, and D and trimming were inferred from the DNA. The sample yields about 70,000 clones, 81% seen once. This TCR was sampled from a woman between 65 and 79 years old with acute or convalescent COVID-19. Sequencing used peripheral blood. The V call is TRBV27, the J call TRBJ1-1, with D perhaps TRBD1 (5 bases). The chain's CDR3 is CASSWVPGGTEAFF. In DNA, the CDR3 is TGTGCCAGCAGTTGGGTACCGGGGGGTACTGAAGCTTTCTTT.